This T cell receptor beta chain emerged from a study of cytomegalovirus exposure and HLA in healthy donors. This CDR3 region has 16 residues. Germline-derived CDR1 and CDR2 are KGHSY and FQNENV. The V end was cut by 4 bases, the J end by 2 bases, with 15 bases between. It was with 60 Vbeta and 13 Jbeta primers that the PCR ran. Clones were sequenced by immunoSEQ multiplex PCR, and TCRdb holds only the in-frame ones, with some missing. Counted here are 160,000 or so clones, around 82% occurring once; the ten biggest clones make up around 5.4%. The clonotype originates from a man aged 35-49 years in good health and CMV-seronegative. This sequence joins TRBV16 and TRBJ2-1; a weak D match, TRBD2 (6 bases). Sequenced material: PBMCs. The CDR3 sequence is CASSPPGLAAYNEQFF. The CDR3 nucleotides read TGTGCCAGCAGCCCCCCTGGCTTAGCGGCCTACAATGAGCAGTTCTTC.